These 30 T cell receptor beta chains originate from one sample sequenced in a study of shared clonotypes between healthy human individuals. Method: immunoSEQ multiplex PCR; TCRdb's copy keeps in-frame clones and lacks some. The profile covers roughly 1,500,000 clones, with 98% appearing a single time and approximately 0.45% taken by the ten largest. Source material: naive CD4+ T cells sorted from blood. Specified subset: CD45RA+ positively selected. These receptors came from a man aged 25-45 years in good health.

The chain carries TRBV5-1 and TRBJ2-3; D is possibly TRBD1 (6 bases). The V end lost 4 bases, the J end lost 2 bases, and 17 bases lay between the germline ends. The CDR3 length is 16 residues. CDR1 is SGHRS, CDR2 YFSETQ, per germline. This CDR3 reads CASSSTGNPHTDTQYF. The DNA for the CDR3 is TGCGCCAGCAGCAGTACAGGGAATCCACACACAGATACGCAGTATTTT.

The CDR3 region has the DNA TGCGCCAGCAGTGTTCGTCACGAGCAGTACTTC. Translated, it gives CASSVRHEQYF. V gene TRBV10-2 combines with J gene TRBJ2-7; D uncertain. V was cut by 4 bases and J by 5 bases, with 6 bases left in between. This CDR3 is built from 11 residues. In germline, CDR1 is WSHSY, CDR2 SAAADI.

This chain links TRBV7-6 with TRBJ2-3, with 8 bases that match TRBD2. Trimming removed 4 bases from V and 2 bases from J; junction bases left unmatched: 2. This CDR3 spans 14 amino acids. Germline CDR1 SGHVS, CDR2 FNYEAQ. The CDR3 DNA is TGTGCCAGCAGCTCCGGGGGGGTCACAGATACGCAGTATTTT. This sequence encodes CASSSGGVTDTQYF.

This clone was seen just once. V and J are TRBV19 and TRBJ2-2; TRBD1 matches at 10 bases. In germline, CDR1 is LNHDA, CDR2 SQIVND (reference sequence). This CDR3 region has 14 residues. The ends lost 8 bases at V and 4 bases at J; junction bases unmatched: 4. This chain's CDR3 is CASGRTGGTGELFF. The CDR3 nucleotides read TGTGCCAGTGGACGGACAGGGGGCACCGGGGAGCTGTTTTTT.

The J gene is TRBJ1-2, the V gene TRBV7-6; no clear D. Germline CDR1 SGHVS, CDR2 FNYEAQ. The length of the CDR3 is 15 residues. Trimming left V 4 bases short and J 7 bases short, with 19 bases between. The CDR3 DNA follows: TGTGCCAGCAGCTCCGCCGGAGGCATCGGTGTTGGCTACACCTTC. Its translation: CASSSAGGIGVGYTF.

The rearrangement links TRBV29-1 to TRBJ2-4; 10 bases align to TRBD1. From germline, CDR1 is SQVTM and CDR2 ANQGSEA. The CDR3 spans 13 residues. The V and J ends lost 1 base and 7 bases, in that order; junction bases with no gene match: 1. DNA for the CDR3: TGCAGCGTTGAAGGGACAGGGGGGAACATTCAGTACTTC. It encodes CSVEGTGGNIQYF.

This chain uses TRBV30 with TRBJ1-2; D remains ambiguous. There are 9 residues in the CDR3. Between the trimmed V and J ends, which lost 6 bases and 11 bases, there was a span of 10 bases. Germline CDR1 reads GTSNPN; CDR2 reads SVGIG (reference sequence). The DNA for the CDR3 is TGTGCCTGTGCCCTGGGGTACACCTTC. Encoded protein: CACALGYTF.

The chain is built from TRBV30 and TRBJ1-2; a possible D gene is TRBD1 (6 bases). CDR1 GTSNPN and CDR2 SVGIG come from the germline V gene (reference sequence). There are 15 residues in the CDR3. The V end was cut by 8 bases, the J end by 8 bases, with 27 bases between. CDR3 in amino acids: CAANASPQGHGGYTF. The CDR3 DNA reads TGTGCCGCCAACGCCTCCCCACAGGGTCATGGGGGCTACACCTTC.

This clone appeared a single time. The V and J genes are TRBV4-3 and TRBJ1-2, with D possibly being TRBD1 (5 bases). This CDR3 spans 15 amino acids. CDR1 and CDR2 (germline): LGHNA, YSLEER. The ends were cut back, 1 base at V and 8 bases at J, with 17 bases in the middle. CDR3 loop: CASSQVPGTLGGYTF. The DNA of the CDR3 is TGCGCCAGCAGCCAAGTCCCCGGGACGCTCGGCGGCTACACCTTC.

This chain connects TRBV5-4 to TRBJ1-3; no clear D gene. Germline V gives CDR1 SGHNT, CDR2 YYREEE (reference sequence). This CDR3 has 14 amino acids. Trimming removed 4 bases at V and 4 bases at J, with 12 bases between. CDR3 region: CASSLQTTGNTIYF. The CDR3 coding sequence is TGTGCCAGCAGCCTACAGACAACGGGAAACACCATATATTTT.

Of note for this clone: The sample holds other DNA sequences that translate to the same CDR3. The chain recombines TRBV11-2 with TRBJ2-7; no clear D. Trimming cost V 1 base and J 0 bases, with 4 bases left between them. The CDR3 is 13 residues long. The germline gives CDR1 SGHAT, CDR2 FQNNGV. CDR3 sequence (DNA): TGTGCCAGCAGCTTAGGGGGCTCCTACGAGCAGTACTTC. Translation gives CASSLGGSYEQYF.

In the case of this clone: The identical CDR3 is also encoded by other nucleotide sequences in the sample. This chain connects TRBV18 to TRBJ2-5; unclear D gene. Trimming pared 6 bases from V and 3 bases from J, leaving 5 bases between. The CDR3 is made up of 11 amino acids. Germline V CDR1 and CDR2: KGHSH, LQKENI. The CDR3 reads CASSLKETQYF. The CDR3 DNA reads as TGTGCCAGCTCGTTAAAAGAGACCCAGTACTTC.

In regard to this clone: In the same sample, other DNA sequences code for this CDR3. The rearrangement links TRBV5-1 to TRBJ2-7, with TRBD1 as a possible D gene (5 bases). V lost 0 bases, J lost 2 bases, and 9 bases lay in between. CDR3 length: 14 residues. Germline values: CDR1 SGHRS, CDR2 YFSETQ. The CDR3 region is CASSLAQGTYEQYF. Here the CDR3 DNA reads TGCGCCAGCAGCTTGGCCCAGGGAACCTACGAGCAGTACTTC.

This clone occurred once. The chain combines TRBV28 with TRBJ1-1; D not resolved. This CDR3 has 13 amino acids. Germline V gives CDR1 MDHEN, CDR2 SYDVKM. V dropped 3 bases and J dropped 6 bases, with 11 bases sitting between them. The CDR3 DNA reads TGTGCCAGCAGTTTCTCTGGAAGGGCTGAAGCTTTCTTT. It specifies CASSFSGRAEAFF.

The chain recombines TRBV5-4 with TRBJ2-7; TRBD1 agrees at 7 bases. CDR1 and CDR2 (germline): SGHNT, YYREEE (reference sequence). The CDR3 totals 16 residues. The junction had 12 bases not matched to a gene; V was cut back by 1 base and J by 5 bases. The DNA of the CDR3 is TGTGCCAGCAGCTTGTCTTTGGACAGGAGTTGGGACGAGCAGTACTTC. Translating gives CASSLSLDRSWDEQYF.

The CDR3 DNA follows: TGTGCCAGCAGCCAGACTAGCGGGAGAGACAATGAGCAGTTCTTC. Translated: CASSQTSGRDNEQFF. The gene calls are TRBV5-4 and TRBJ2-1; 12 nucleotides line up with TRBD2. V was pared by 4 bases and J by 5 bases, with 4 bases of the junction left unmatched. This CDR3 has 15 residues. Germline loops: CDR1 SGHNT, CDR2 YYREEE (reference sequence).

With regard to this clone: Other nucleotide sequences in the sample specify the same CDR3. The rearrangement uses TRBV5-1 and TRBJ2-3, with a possible D match to TRBD1 (6 bases). Deletions cut 0 bases from V and 0 bases from J, with 8 bases between. The CDR3 has 15 amino acids. Germline V CDR1 and CDR2: SGHRS, YFSETQ. The chain's CDR3 is CASSLGGLSTDTQYF. CDR3 DNA: TGCGCCAGCAGCTTGGGGGGGCTCAGCACAGATACGCAGTATTTT.

J is TRBJ2-7 and V is TRBV5-5, with D perhaps matching TRBD1 (6 bases). The CDR3 sequence is 16 residues long. Trimming left V 1 base short and J 3 bases short, with 17 bases between. From germline, CDR1 is SGHKS and CDR2 YYEKEE (reference sequence). The CDR3, as DNA: TGTGCCAGCAGCTTGATTAACAGGGCCCCCTACTACGAGCAGTACTTC. Encoded protein: CASSLINRAPYYEQYF.

The chain uses TRBV29-1 and TRBJ1-1, with D possibly TRBD1 on 5 matching bases. The CDR3 has 10 residues. The V end was cut by 4 bases, the J end by 8 bases, with 8 bases between. CDR1 and CDR2 (germline): SQVTM, ANQGSEA. CDR3 DNA: TGCAGCGTTGGACAGTTGGAAGCTTTCTTT. Encoded protein: CSVGQLEAFF.

Details on this clone: Other DNA sequences of this sample code for an identical CDR3. V is TRBV6-1 and J is TRBJ2-7; 8 bases fit TRBD2. Germline CDR1 is MNHNS and CDR2 is SASEGT. The V gene end was trimmed by 6 bases and the J gene end by 0 bases; junction bases not matched to a gene: 4. The CDR3 length is 14 residues. The CDR3 DNA reads as TGTGCCAGCAGGCCGGGGGGGGGCTCCTACGAGCAGTACTTC. Residues: CASRPGGGSYEQYF.

The chain has TRBV5-1 and TRBJ2-7, with a possible D match to TRBD2 (5 bases). Germline V lookup: CDR1 SGHRS, CDR2 YFSETQ. The CDR3 spans 15 residues. Trimming left V 0 bases short and J 4 bases short, with 14 bases between. CDR3 in DNA: TGCGCCAGCAGCTTGGCGGCGGGTATCTATTACGAGCAGTACTTC. It translates to CASSLAAGIYYEQYF.

This chain uses TRBV19 with TRBJ1-3; D call uncertain. Germline V lookup: CDR1 LNHDA, CDR2 SQIVND (reference sequence). V lost 10 bases and J lost 0, with 19 bases in between. The CDR3 extends over 16 amino acids. The CDR3 DNA reads TGTGCCACATTAAAGGGCAGCTTTAGCTCTGGAAACACCATATATTTT. Translation: CATLKGSFSSGNTIYF.

The DNA of the CDR3 is TGTGCCAGCAGCGTGAATCCTGAGAGCTCTGGAAACACCATATATTTT. Translating it yields CASSVNPESSGNTIYF. The genes are TRBV9 and TRBJ1-3, with D unresolved. Trimming cost V 2 bases and J 0 bases, with 12 bases left between them. The CDR3 loop spans 16 amino acids. CDR1 is SGDLS, CDR2 YYNGEE, per germline.

This chain joins TRBV11-2 and TRBJ2-7; 7 bases agree with TRBD2. Germline-derived CDR1 and CDR2 are SGHAT and FQNNGV. V lost 1 base, J lost 7 bases, and 4 bases stayed unmatched. The CDR3 is 13 residues long. The CDR3 DNA is TGTGCCAGCAGCTTAGTCCCGGGGGGTGAGCAGTACTTC. Amino acid sequence: CASSLVPGGEQYF.

As for this clone: Other DNA sequences in this sample translate to the same CDR3. The genes are TRBV11-3 and TRBJ2-1; 8 nucleotides agree with TRBD1. The CDR3 contains 15 residues. J gave up 1 base and V 1 base, and 0 bases lay outside the gene matches. CDR1 and CDR2 from the germline V gene are SGHNT and YENEEA. This chain's CDR3 is CASSLGQGSYNEQFF. For the CDR3, the DNA is TGTGCCAGCAGCTTAGGACAGGGGTCCTACAATGAGCAGTTCTTC.

The chain links TRBV29-1 to TRBJ2-3, with 9 positions matching TRBD1. The V gene end was trimmed by 3 bases and the J gene end by 6 bases; junction bases not matched to a gene: 16. This CDR3 comprises 17 residues. In germline, CDR1 is SQVTM, CDR2 ANQGSEA. The CDR3 bases are TGCAGCGTTGATGGGCGGTACCGGGACAGGGATTTGGATACGCAGTATTTT. This encodes CSVDGRYRDRDLDTQYF.

The chain is built from TRBV5-1 and TRBJ2-2; the D is unclear. Germline V gives CDR1 SGHRS, CDR2 YFSETQ. CDR3 length equals 12 residues. Trimming removed 5 bases from V and 3 bases from J, with 5 bases in between. CDR3 in amino acids: CASRSDTGELFF. Written as DNA, the CDR3 is TGCGCCAGCAGGTCGGACACCGGGGAGCTGTTTTTT. The full variable domain, with the rest looked up from reference TRBV5-1 and TRBJ2-2, is KAGVTQTPRYLIKTRGQQVTLSCSPISGHRSVSWYQQTPGQGLQFLFEYFSETQRNKGNFPGRFSGRQFSNSRSEMNVSTLELGDSALYLCASRSDTGELFFGEGSRLTVL.

This clone has a handful of counts. V and J are TRBV6-1 and TRBJ1-2; no definite D call. The CDR3 is 12 residues long. Germline CDR1 and CDR2: MNHNS and SASEGT. Deletions cut 4 bases from V and 4 bases from J, with 7 bases between. CDR3 protein: CASSVSTYGYTF. Here the CDR3 DNA reads TGTGCCAGCAGTGTCTCCACCTATGGCTACACCTTC.

This sequence joins TRBV7-9 and TRBJ1-1; no clear D gene. This CDR3 comprises 15 residues. Germline V gives CDR1 SEHNR, CDR2 FQNEAQ (reference sequence). Between the trimmed V and J ends, which lost 5 bases and 6 bases, there was a span of 19 bases. The DNA of the CDR3 is TGTGCCAGCAGCCCGCCGAGATCTTTGGTAGCTGAAGCTTTCTTT. This gives the protein CASSPPRSLVAEAFF.

The chain employs TRBV11-3 and TRBJ2-5, with a possible D match to TRBD2 (6 bases). The V end was cut by 4 bases, the J end by 2 bases, with 11 bases between. Germline CDR1 and CDR2: SGHNT and YENEEA. The CDR3 has 14 residues. DNA of the CDR3: TGTGCCAGCAGCTCCCTGGGAGGACAAGAGACCCAGTACTTC. Translation: CASSSLGGQETQYF. Filled out from reference TRBV11-3 and TRBJ2-5, the complete variable domain reads EAGVVQSPRYKIIEKKQPVAFWCNPISGHNTLYWYLQNLGQGPELLIRYENEEAVDDSQLPKDRFSAERLKGVDSTLKIQPAELGDSAVYLCASSSLGGQETQYFGPGTRLLVL.